What follows are 2 T cell receptor beta chains derived from one specimen sequenced in a study of T cells in Graves' hyperthyroidism and ophthalmopathy. RNA transcripts were the template for amplifying TCR beta CDR3 regions. With the HTBI primer set, the TCR CDR3 went through a first round of RT-PCR. TCRdb fed the multiplex PCR reads into MiXCR, producing one record per CDR3 protein. The table records about 560,000 distinct CDR3 sequences, under 60% of them present only once. Specimen: peripheral blood or thyroid tissue (not recorded which). Source of these receptors: a woman aged 18 to 35 with Graves' hyperthyroidism.

Of note for this clonotype: A read error may explain this, as a much larger clone is one base away. The chain combines TRBV7-8 with TRBJ2-7, with TRBD1 matching 8 bases. Germline V gene data show CDR1 as SGHVS and CDR2 as FQNEAQ. There are 13 residues in the CDR3. Trimming at V came to 6 bases and at J to 2 bases, leaving 3 bases not matched to a gene. Here the CDR3 reads CASRPDRAYEQYF. The DNA for the CDR3 is TGTGCCAGCAGGCCGGACAGGGCCTACGAGCAGTACTTC.

This clonotype was observed once. The chain links TRBV7-9 to TRBJ1-4; possible D gene TRBD1, 6 bases. CDR1 is SEHNR and CDR2 is FQNEAQ in the germline V gene (reference sequence). The CDR3 is 15 amino acids. The ends were cut back, 1 base at V and 8 bases at J, with 14 bases in the middle. DNA for the CDR3: TGTGCCAGCAGCTTAGTAGGACAGCGAGACGAAAAACTGTTTTTT. This sequence encodes CASSLVGQRDEKLFF. Full variable domain (remainder filled in from reference TRBV7-9 and TRBJ1-4): DTGVSQNPRHKITKRGQNVTFRCDPISEHNRLYWYRQTLGQGPEFLTYFQNEAQLEKSRLLSDRFSAERPKGSFSTLEIQRTEQGDSAMYLCASSLVGQRDEKLFFGSGTQLSVL.